This TCR beta chain was sequenced in a study of blood T cell repertoires in COVID-19. Overall study: PBMCs, B-cell-depleted T cells, or T cells provided the cDNA or gDNA that made up the material.

Unmatched junction bases numbered 8, after V lost 5 bases and J lost 4 bases. The germline gives CDR1 WNHNN, CDR2 SYGVQD (reference sequence). The CDR3 has 14 amino acids. This clone counts as large. Original handling: For nucleated cells, counts were estimated from reference gene primer amplification. The protocol was immunoSEQ multiplex PCR, while the TCRdb copy is restricted to in-frame clones and leaves out a portion. That table furnishes V, J and clone size, whereas the DNA furnished D and trimming. The data show roughly 52,000 clones, with 89% seen just once and under 35% held by the top ten. The chain carries TRBV10-1 and TRBJ2-7; TRBD1 aligns across 7 bases. The source of this sequence is a woman of 80 years or more with acute or convalescent COVID-19. The material sequenced was peripheral blood. The CDR3 nucleotides read TGCGCCAGCAGTCAGGGGACAGACCCATACGAGCAGTACGTC. As protein: CASSQGTDPYEQYV.